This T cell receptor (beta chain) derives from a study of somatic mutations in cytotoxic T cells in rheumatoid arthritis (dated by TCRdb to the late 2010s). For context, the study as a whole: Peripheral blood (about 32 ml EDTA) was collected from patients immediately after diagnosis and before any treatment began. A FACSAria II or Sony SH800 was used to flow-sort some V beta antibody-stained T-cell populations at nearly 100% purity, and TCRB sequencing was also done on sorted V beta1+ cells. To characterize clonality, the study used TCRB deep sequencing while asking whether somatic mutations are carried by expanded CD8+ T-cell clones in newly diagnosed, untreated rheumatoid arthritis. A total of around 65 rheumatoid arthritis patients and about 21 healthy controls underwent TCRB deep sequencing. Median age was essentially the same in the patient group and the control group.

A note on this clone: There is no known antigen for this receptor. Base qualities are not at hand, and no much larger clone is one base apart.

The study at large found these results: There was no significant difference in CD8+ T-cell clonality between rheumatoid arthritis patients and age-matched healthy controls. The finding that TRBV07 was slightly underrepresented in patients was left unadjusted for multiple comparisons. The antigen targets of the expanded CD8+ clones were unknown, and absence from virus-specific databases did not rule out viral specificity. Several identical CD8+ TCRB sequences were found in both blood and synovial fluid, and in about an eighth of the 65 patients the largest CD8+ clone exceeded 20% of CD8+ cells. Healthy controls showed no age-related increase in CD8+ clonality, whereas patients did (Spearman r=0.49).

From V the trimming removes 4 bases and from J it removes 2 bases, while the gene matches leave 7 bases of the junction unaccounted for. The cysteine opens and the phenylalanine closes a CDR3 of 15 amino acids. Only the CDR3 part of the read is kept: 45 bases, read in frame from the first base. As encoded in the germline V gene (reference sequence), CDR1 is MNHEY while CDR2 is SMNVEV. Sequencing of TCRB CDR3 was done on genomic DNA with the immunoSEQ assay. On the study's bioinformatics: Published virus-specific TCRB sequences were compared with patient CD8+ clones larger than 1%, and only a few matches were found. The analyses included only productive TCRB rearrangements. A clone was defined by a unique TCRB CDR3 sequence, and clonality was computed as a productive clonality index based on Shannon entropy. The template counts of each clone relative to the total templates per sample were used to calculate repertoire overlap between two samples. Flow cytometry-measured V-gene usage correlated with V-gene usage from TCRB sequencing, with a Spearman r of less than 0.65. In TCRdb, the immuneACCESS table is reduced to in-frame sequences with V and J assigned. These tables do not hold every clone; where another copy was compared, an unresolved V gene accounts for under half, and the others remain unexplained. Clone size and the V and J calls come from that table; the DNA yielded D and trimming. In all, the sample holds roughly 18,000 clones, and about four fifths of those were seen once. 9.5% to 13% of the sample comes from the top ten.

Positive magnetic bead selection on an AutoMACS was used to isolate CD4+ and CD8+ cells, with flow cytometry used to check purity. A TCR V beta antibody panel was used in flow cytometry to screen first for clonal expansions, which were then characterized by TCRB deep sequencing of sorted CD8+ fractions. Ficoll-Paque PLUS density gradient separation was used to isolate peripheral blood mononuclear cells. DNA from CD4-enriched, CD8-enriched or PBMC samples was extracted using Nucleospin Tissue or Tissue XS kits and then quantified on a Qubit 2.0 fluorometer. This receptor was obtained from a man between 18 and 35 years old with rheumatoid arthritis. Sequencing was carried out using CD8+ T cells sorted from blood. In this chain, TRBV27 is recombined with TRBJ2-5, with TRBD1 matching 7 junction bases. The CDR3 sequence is CASSSPVQGQETQYF. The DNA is TGTGCCAGCAGTTCACCTGTACAGGGGCAAGAGACCCAGTACTTC.